The entry that follows covers one T cell receptor beta chain sequence. The PCR ran on 60 Vbeta and 13 Jbeta primers. Repertoires were generated with immunoSEQ multiplex PCR, while TCRdb's copy carries only in-frame clones and drops some. Among 130,000 to 150,000 clones listed, 78% were seen once. The data are from a study of cytomegalovirus exposure and HLA in healthy donors. The overall study: Ancestry clustering placed more than 65% of around 400 genotyped donors in the Caucasian-associated cluster.

V was pared by 1 base and J by 1 base, with 13 bases of the junction left unmatched. The CDR3 is 19 amino acids. Germline lookup yields CDR1 SGHAT and CDR2 FQNNGV. The sample taken for sequencing was PBMCs. The chain is built from TRBV11-2 and TRBJ2-7; 10 bases are shared with TRBD1. The receptor comes from a female donor in good health and CMV-seronegative. The CDR3 DNA reads as TGTGCCAGCAGCTTAGGCCGGGGATTCGACAGGGGGCTTTCCTACGAGCAGTACTTC. Residues: CASSLGRGFDRGLSYEQYF.